These 19 T cell receptor beta chains were all obtained from the same sample, sequenced in a study of blood T cell repertoires in COVID-19. Some clones are missing from TCRdb's copy, which holds only in-frame ones; the method was immunoSEQ multiplex PCR. The data show around 250,000 clones, with roughly 85% seen just once and about 9.3% held by the top ten. The sample taken for sequencing was PBMCs or T cells enriched from blood (not recorded which). The origin of the receptors is a woman aged 50 to 60 with acute COVID-19.

This clone was seen once. The gene calls are TRBV2 and TRBJ2-1; the match to TRBD2 covers 7 bases. Germline lookup yields CDR1 SNHLY and CDR2 FYNNEI. This CDR3 is 15 amino acids long. V was pared by 6 bases and J by 4 bases, with 9 bases of the junction left unmatched. CDR3 sequence reads: CASRPSAGDYNEQFF. The CDR3 DNA sequence: TGTGCCAGCAGGCCCTCCGCGGGAGATTACAATGAGCAGTTCTTC.

This chain connects TRBV2 to TRBJ2-1, with 7 bases matching TRBD2. The ends lost 2 bases at V and 9 bases at J; junction bases unmatched: 4. The CDR3 is made up of 13 amino acids. From germline, CDR1 is SNHLY and CDR2 FYNNEI. CDR3 DNA: TGTGCCAGCAGTGAATCGTGGGGGGGTGAGCAGTTCTTC. This translates into CASSESWGGEQFF.

The rearrangement links TRBV18 to TRBJ2-1; no clear D. Per the germline V gene, CDR1 is KGHSH and CDR2 is LQKENI. CDR3 length: 14 residues. V was shortened by 0 bases and J by 8 bases, with 11 bases between the two germline ends. The DNA of the CDR3 is TGTGCCAGCTCACCACCGGCTAGGAACCATGAGCAGTTCTTC. As protein: CASSPPARNHEQFF.

In this sample, this clone turned up once. The V and J genes are TRBV9 and TRBJ2-6; 7 positions agree with TRBD1. Trimming removed 0 bases from V and 1 base from J; junction bases left unmatched: 13. CDR1 is SGDLS, CDR2 YYNGEE, per germline. The length of the CDR3 is 20 residues. CDR3 sequence (DNA): TGTGCCAGCAGCGTAGATGGAGCAGGGACAGTTTTTTCTGGGGCCAACGTCCTGACTTTC. It codes for CASSVDGAGTVFSGANVLTF.

This clone is a singleton in its sample. The chain joins TRBV7-9 to TRBJ1-3; D not resolved. V was shortened by 0 bases and J by 0 bases, with 12 bases between the two germline ends. Germline V gives CDR1 SEHNR, CDR2 FQNEAQ (reference sequence). CDR3 length equals 17 residues. The CDR3 protein is CASSLARRSYSGNTIYF. The CDR3 region has the DNA TGTGCCAGCAGCTTAGCGAGGCGCAGTTACTCTGGAAACACCATATATTTT.

The genes are TRBV5-8 and TRBJ2-5; 10 nucleotides align to TRBD1. Per germline, CDR1 SGHTS and CDR2 YDEGEE. CDR3 length: 16 residues. The trim removed 0 bases at V and 5 bases at J, leaving 7 bases unmatched. In DNA, the CDR3 is TGTGCCAGCAGCTTGGGTCGGACAGGGGGACATGAGACCCAGTACTTC. Encoded protein: CASSLGRTGGHETQYF.

The genes are TRBV7-8 and TRBJ2-2; 12 nucleotides match TRBD2. Per the germline V gene, CDR1 is SGHVS and CDR2 is FQNEAQ. The V and J ends lost 1 base and 5 bases, in that order; junction bases with no gene match: 5. This CDR3 has 17 amino acids. As DNA, the CDR3 is TGTGCCAGCAGCTTAGGGCTAGCGGGGGGGCGGACCGGGGAGCTGTTTTTT. It translates to CASSLGLAGGRTGELFF.

This clone appeared once. The chain joins TRBV18 to TRBJ2-5, with TRBD1 identical over 11 bases. This CDR3 is built from 17 residues. V shed 1 base and J 4 bases; nucleotides not matched to a gene: 8. Germline values: CDR1 KGHSH, CDR2 LQKENI. The CDR3 sequence: CASSPLGSGTGGETQYF. The DNA of the CDR3 is TGTGCCAGCTCACCACTGGGTTCTGGGACAGGGGGAGAGACCCAGTACTTC.

This chain connects TRBV27 to TRBJ2-4, with 8 nucleotides matching TRBD1. Germline CDR1 MNHEY, CDR2 SMNVEV (reference sequence). V was pared by 5 bases and J by 4 bases, with 10 bases of the junction left unmatched. This CDR3 comprises 16 residues. CDR3 coding DNA: TGTGCCAGCAGTACACACACAGGGGGTTATAAAAACATTCAGTACTTC. Translation: CASSTHTGGYKNIQYF.

This clone was observed a handful of times. The chain uses TRBV30 and TRBJ1-2, with a possible D match to TRBD1 (5 bases). The CDR3 is 14 amino acids. Germline loops: CDR1 GTSNPN, CDR2 SVGIG (reference sequence). The ends were cut back, 3 bases at V and 3 bases at J, with 14 bases in the middle. CDR3 sequence reads: CAWSPGGYDYGYTF. In DNA form, the CDR3 reads TGTGCCTGGAGCCCGGGGGGGTACGACTATGGCTACACCTTC.

The chain has TRBV3-1 (or the pseudogene TRBV3-2) and TRBJ1-2; a possible D gene is TRBD1 (6 bases). The germline gives CDR1 LGHDT, CDR2 YNNKEL (reference sequence). Trimming pared 1 base from V and 8 bases from J, leaving 14 bases between. The CDR3 spans 14 residues. Written as DNA, the CDR3 is TGTGCCAGCAGCCAAGTAGCTAGGGGGTACGGCTACACCTTC. Its protein is CASSQVARGYGYTF.

This clone occurred a few times. The rearrangement joins TRBV9 to TRBJ1-1, with TRBD1 identical over 8 bases. CDR1 SGDLS and CDR2 YYNGEE come from the germline V gene. With V trimmed by 4 bases and J by 4 bases, 12 bases remained unmatched. The CDR3 runs 16 residues. CDR3 sequence: CASSHTEQGGGTEAFF. The CDR3 region has the DNA TGTGCCAGCAGCCATACCGAACAGGGGGGAGGCACTGAAGCTTTCTTT.

This sequence joins TRBV27 and TRBJ1-1; no clear D. Germline V gives CDR1 MNHEY, CDR2 SMNVEV (reference sequence). Trimming removed 8 bases at V and 2 bases at J, with 12 bases between. This CDR3 has 13 residues. The CDR3 protein is CASQSLYNTEAFF. CDR3 coding DNA: TGTGCCAGCCAAAGCCTCTACAACACTGAAGCTTTCTTT.

This sequence joins TRBV27 and TRBJ2-3; TRBD1 is a possible D gene (5 bases). Germline CDR1 and CDR2: MNHEY and SMNVEV (reference sequence). The length of the CDR3 is 18 residues. V was cut by 6 bases and J by 0 bases, with 22 bases left in between. The chain's CDR3 is CASSSRAGLFASTDTQYF. Written as DNA, the CDR3 is TGTGCCAGCAGCAGCAGGGCAGGGTTGTTCGCGAGCACAGATACGCAGTATTTT.

The chain combines TRBV7-2 with TRBJ1-2, with TRBD1 matching over 7 bases. Per the germline V gene, CDR1 is SGHTA and CDR2 is FQGNSA. The CDR3 spans 13 residues. Trimming took 8 bases from V and 6 from J; bases not matched to a gene: 9. The CDR3 loop is CASRPDRVNGYTF. DNA of the CDR3: TGTGCCAGCCGGCCCGACAGGGTAAATGGCTACACCTTC.

The chain is built from TRBV7-2 and TRBJ1-1; weak D call: TRBD1 (5 bases). This CDR3 is built from 13 residues. Deletions cut 7 bases from V and 1 base from J, with 10 bases between. Per germline, CDR1 SGHTA and CDR2 FQGNSA. The DNA for the CDR3 is TGTGCCAGCATTAACCAGGGGAACACTGAAGCTTTCTTT. Translating gives CASINQGNTEAFF.

This clone has only one observation. The chain has TRBV5-1 and TRBJ1-5; D gene ambiguous. CDR1 is SGHRS and CDR2 is YFSETQ in the germline V gene. The V end was cut by 0 bases, the J end by 4 bases, with 5 bases between. The CDR3 runs to 13 residues. The chain's CDR3 is CASSLELNQPQHF. CDR3 DNA: TGCGCCAGCAGCTTGGAATTAAATCAGCCCCAGCATTTT.

The V gene is TRBV5-1, the J gene TRBJ2-7; 8 bases map to TRBD1. Germline CDR1 is SGHRS and CDR2 is YFSETQ. This CDR3 has 14 residues. J was trimmed by 5 bases and V by 4 bases; bases with no gene match: 8. The CDR3 loop is CASSRDRNRNEQYF. CDR3 DNA: TGCGCCAGCAGCCGGGACAGGAATCGGAACGAGCAGTACTTC.

The chain employs TRBV15 and TRBJ2-5; tentative D call: TRBD1 (6 bases). The CDR3 totals 15 residues. The ends were cut back, 1 base at V and 5 bases at J, with 14 bases in the middle. CDR1 and CDR2 from the germline V gene are LNHNV and YYDKDF (reference sequence). Here the CDR3 reads CATSRVARGTETQYF. CDR3 nucleotide sequence: TGTGCCACCAGCAGAGTAGCTAGGGGGACGGAGACCCAGTACTTC.